What follows are 20 T cell receptor beta chains derived from one specimen sequenced in a study of T cells after posttransplantation cyclophosphamide (TCRdb year 2016). In light of the paper, this sample's treatment or condition label describes: high-dose cyclophosphamide on days +3 and +4 as single-agent GVHD prophylaxis. Patients in the PTCy group got busulfan and fludarabine conditioning, a marrow graft from a related or unrelated donor, and cyclophosphamide on days +3 and +4. Receptor amplification or capture employed the immunoSEQ multiplex PCR assay. TCRdb took over this immuneACCESS table, retaining in-frame rearrangements with V and J assigned. Such tables are incomplete; in checked studies, under half of the missing clones stem from an unresolved V gene, and the remainder is unexplained. The sample data list roughly 20,000 clones, and around 68% of these were observed just once. Around a quarter of the sample is held by the ten biggest clonotypes.

The material sequenced was PBMCs, taken after an allogeneic stem cell transplant with post-transplant cyclophosphamide. These receptors all stem from a male patient in his thirties who received an allogeneic stem cell transplant from a related donor, was CMV-positive, and had acute GVHD only. After transplantation, some T cells may belong to the graft donor instead of the recipient.

CDR3 sequence (DNA): TGTGCCAGCAGCGGAGGACTAGCGGGGGGCCAAGAGACCCAGTACTTC. Its translation: CASSGGLAGGQETQYF. V gene TRBV7-7 combines with J gene TRBJ2-5; 14 positions agree with TRBD2. The germline gives CDR1 SSHAT, CDR2 FNYEAQ (reference sequence). The CDR3 has 16 amino acids. V dropped 5 bases and J dropped 1; count of bases not matched to a gene: 3.

This rearrangement joins TRBV5-4 to TRBJ1-1; 10 bases match TRBD1. Germline values: CDR1 SGHNT, CDR2 YYREEE (reference sequence). The CDR3 is made up of 16 amino acids. With 4 bases clipped from V and 4 bases from J, the junction kept 10 bases outside the gene matches. CDR3 DNA sequence: TGTGCCAGCAGCGGCTTCGGACAGGGGGACGGCACTGAAGCTTTCTTT. Amino acid sequence: CASSGFGQGDGTEAFF.

The V and J genes are TRBV6-4 and TRBJ1-6; 9 nucleotides align to TRBD1. Per germline, CDR1 MRHNA and CDR2 SNTAGT. There are 16 residues in the CDR3. V lost 5 bases to trimming and J lost 7 bases; unmatched junction nucleotides: 9. The CDR3 nucleotides read TGTGCCAGCAGTAGATCACCGGGACAGGGAAATTCACCCCTCCACTTT. It codes for CASSRSPGQGNSPLHF.

With regard to this clone: Germline and junction disagree at one end, which may indicate a read error. The J gene is TRBJ1-1, the V gene TRBV7-9, with a tentative D call TRBD1 (6 bases). The CDR3 runs 15 residues. Per germline, CDR1 SEHNR and CDR2 FQNEAQ (reference sequence). CDR3 residues: CASSLSTGLKTEAFF. The CDR3 DNA follows: TGTGCCAGCAGCTTATCCACAGGGCTGAAGACTGAAGCTTTCTTT.

The rearrangement uses TRBV27 and TRBJ2-7; possibly TRBD1 for D (5 bases). The V and J ends lost 5 bases and 7 bases respectively, with 15 bases between them. The CDR3 is 13 amino acids. The germline CDR1 and CDR2 sequences are MNHEY and SMNVEV (reference sequence). In DNA, the CDR3 is TGTGCCAGCAGTCCCTCCGGGCCAGGGGAGCAGTACTTC. This translates into CASSPSGPGEQYF.

The rearrangement joins TRBV10-3 to TRBJ2-1, with 13 bases lining up with TRBD2. V gave up 7 bases and J gave up 7 bases; unmatched junction bases: 4. This CDR3 has 14 residues. Germline V gene data show CDR1 as ENHRY and CDR2 as SYGVKD. DNA for the CDR3: TGTGCCATCACCACTAGCGGGGGGGCAAATGAGCAGTTCTTC. Amino acids: CAITTSGGANEQFF.

The V call is TRBV6-5, the J call TRBJ1-6; possibly TRBD1 for D (5 bases). V lost 5 bases to trimming and J lost 10 bases, with 18 bases between them. The CDR3 covers 15 residues. Per the germline V gene, CDR1 is MNHEY and CDR2 is SVGAGI. The DNA for the CDR3 is TGTGCCAGCAGTCGGGGCTGGAGGGTTGAATCACCCCTCCACTTT. It specifies CASSRGWRVESPLHF.

The chain joins TRBV27 to TRBJ1-2; 9 positions match TRBD1. The CDR3 consists of 12 residues. Germline V gives CDR1 MNHEY, CDR2 SMNVEV (reference sequence). V was clipped by 6 bases and J by 8 bases; unmatched bases: 4. This chain's CDR3 is CASRPTGGGYTF. The CDR3 DNA is TGTGCCAGCAGACCGACAGGGGGAGGCTACACCTTC.

V and J are TRBV18 and TRBJ2-3; 10 bases are a match to TRBD2. The junction had 7 bases not matched to a gene; V was cut back by 3 bases and J by 4 bases. Germline V gives CDR1 KGHSH, CDR2 LQKENI. The CDR3 runs to 16 residues. The CDR3 is CASSPLAGEIADTQYF. Here the CDR3 DNA reads TGTGCCAGCTCACCCCTAGCGGGAGAGATTGCAGATACGCAGTATTTT.

This clone was picked up a small number of times. The CDR3 here is CASTPTGQYNSPLHF. DNA for the CDR3: TGTGCCAGCACCCCGACGGGACAGTATAATTCACCCCTCCACTTT. This chain links TRBV28 with TRBJ1-6; TRBD1 matches at 7 bases. In germline, CDR1 is MDHEN, CDR2 SYDVKM. The V gene end was trimmed by 7 bases and the J gene end by 4 bases; junction bases not matched to a gene: 7. This CDR3 spans 15 amino acids.

The gene calls are TRBV4-2 and TRBJ1-5; 7 bases match TRBD1. The V segment lost 1 base and the J segment 7 bases; nucleotides outside the gene matches: 4. The CDR3 runs 14 residues. Germline V gives CDR1 LGHNA, CDR2 YNFKEQ. This CDR3 reads CASSQGQGRQPQHF. The CDR3 coding sequence is TGTGCCAGCAGCCAAGGACAGGGCCGACAGCCCCAGCATTTT.

This clone has a single count. The V gene is TRBV2, the J gene TRBJ2-7; 8 nucleotides agree with TRBD1. The V segment lost 6 bases and the J segment 2 bases; nucleotides outside the gene matches: 6. The CDR3 is 14 amino acids. CDR1 is SNHLY and CDR2 is FYNNEI in the germline V gene. The CDR3 nucleotides read TGTGCCAGCAGCCCCGGGACAGGAGCCTACGAGCAGTACTTC. Its protein is CASSPGTGAYEQYF.

Here the CDR3 reads CASSFSASTDTQYF. The CDR3 bases are TGTGCCAGCAGCTTTAGCGCCAGCACAGATACGCAGTATTTT. The chain has TRBV7-2 and TRBJ2-3; D perhaps matches TRBD2 (5 bases). Germline loops: CDR1 SGHTA, CDR2 FQGNSA. V was trimmed by 3 bases and J by 0 bases, leaving 7 bases between them. The CDR3 extends over 14 amino acids.

The rearrangement uses TRBV29-1 and TRBJ1-4, with 9 bases fitting TRBD1. V gave up 4 bases and J gave up 12 bases; unmatched junction bases: 12. Germline loops: CDR1 SQVTM, CDR2 ANQGSEA. The CDR3 has 14 residues. The chain's CDR3 is CSVVAGQGGVELFF. CDR3 nucleotides: TGCAGCGTTGTCGCGGGACAGGGTGGAGTAGAACTGTTTTTT.

The table lists this clone with a few counts. V is TRBV6-1 and J is TRBJ1-2; D unclear. The germline CDR1 and CDR2 sequences are MNHNS and SASEGT. This CDR3 region has 13 residues. V was clipped by 2 bases and J by 4 bases, with 8 bases between them. The CDR3 reads CASSELGGYGYTF. The CDR3 region has the DNA TGTGCCAGCAGTGAACTGGGAGGCTATGGCTACACCTTC.

V usage is TRBV7-9 and J usage is TRBJ1-1; D not certain. CDR1 is SEHNR and CDR2 is FQNEAQ in the germline V gene (reference sequence). The CDR3 is 13 amino acids. Trimming took off 1 base at V and 4 bases at J, with 7 bases between the two ends. CDR3 in DNA: TGTGCCAGCAGCTTAGGGGCACTCACTGAAGCTTTCTTT. It specifies CASSLGALTEAFF.

V usage is TRBV9 and J usage is TRBJ1-5; D uncertain. Trimming stripped 0 bases from V and 0 bases from J, with 4 bases between. Germline V gene sequence: CDR1 SGDLS, CDR2 YYNGEE. There are 14 residues in the CDR3. This chain's CDR3 is CASSVANSNQPQHF. CDR3 coding DNA: TGTGCCAGCAGCGTAGCCAATAGCAATCAGCCCCAGCATTTT.

This clone showed up just a few times. This chain joins TRBV18 and TRBJ1-2; a weak D match, TRBD1 (6 bases). This CDR3 has 15 amino acids. The germline CDR1 and CDR2 sequences are KGHSH and LQKENI. V was cut by 6 bases and J by 5 bases, with 19 bases left in between. DNA of the CDR3: TGTGCCAGCTCCCGAGAGTGGACAGCGATTTATGGCTACACCTTC. Protein sequence: CASSREWTAIYGYTF.

The rearrangement links TRBV2 to TRBJ2-3; perhaps TRBD1 as D (6 bases). With 5 bases removed from V and 0 bases from J, the gap between germline ends came to 12 bases. The V gene's germline CDR1 is SNHLY and CDR2 FYNNEI. The CDR3 loop spans 15 amino acids. This chain's CDR3 is CASSTTGISTDTQYF. DNA of the CDR3: TGTGCCAGCAGTACCACAGGGATAAGCACAGATACGCAGTATTTT.

This clone was recorded at least ten times. The chain couples TRBV19 to TRBJ1-5; tentative D call: TRBD1 (5 bases). The CDR3 totals 17 residues. Germline values: CDR1 LNHDA, CDR2 SQIVND (reference sequence). The ends were cut back, 4 bases at V and 2 bases at J, with 18 bases in the middle. CDR3 in amino acids: CASSTLVGGVGNQPQHF. The CDR3 DNA reads TGTGCCAGTAGTACCCTAGTCGGGGGGGTCGGCAATCAGCCCCAGCATTTT.